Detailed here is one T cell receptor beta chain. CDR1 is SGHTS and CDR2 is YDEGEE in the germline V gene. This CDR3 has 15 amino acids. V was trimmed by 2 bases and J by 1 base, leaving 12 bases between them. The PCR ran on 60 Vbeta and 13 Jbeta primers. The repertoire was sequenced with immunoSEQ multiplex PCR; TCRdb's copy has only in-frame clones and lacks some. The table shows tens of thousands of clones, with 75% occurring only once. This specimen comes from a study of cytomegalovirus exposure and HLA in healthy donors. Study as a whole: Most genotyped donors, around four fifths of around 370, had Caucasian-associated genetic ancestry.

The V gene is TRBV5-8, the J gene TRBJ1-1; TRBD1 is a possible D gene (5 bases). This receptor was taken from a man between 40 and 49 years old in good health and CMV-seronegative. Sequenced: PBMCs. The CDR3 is CASSFFGRANTEAFF. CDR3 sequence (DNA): TGTGCCAGCAGCTTTTTCGGCAGGGCGAACACTGAAGCTTTCTTT.